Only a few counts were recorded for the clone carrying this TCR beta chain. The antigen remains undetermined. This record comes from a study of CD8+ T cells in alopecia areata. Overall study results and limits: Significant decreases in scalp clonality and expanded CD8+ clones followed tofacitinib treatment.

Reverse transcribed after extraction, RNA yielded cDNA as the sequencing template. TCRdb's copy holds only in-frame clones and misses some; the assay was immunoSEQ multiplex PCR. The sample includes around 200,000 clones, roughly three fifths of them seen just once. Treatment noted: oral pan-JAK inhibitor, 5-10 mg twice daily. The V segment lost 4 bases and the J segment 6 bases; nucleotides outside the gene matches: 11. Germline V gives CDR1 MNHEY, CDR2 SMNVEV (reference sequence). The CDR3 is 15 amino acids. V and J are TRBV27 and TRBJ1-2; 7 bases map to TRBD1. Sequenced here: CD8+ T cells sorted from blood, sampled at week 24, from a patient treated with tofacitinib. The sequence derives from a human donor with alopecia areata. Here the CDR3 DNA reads TGTGCCAGCAGTTCCCGACAGGGTCGGACCGATGGCTACACCTTC. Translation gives CASSSRQGRTDGYTF.